The T cell receptor (beta chain) under discussion was sequenced for a study of CD8+ T cells in alopecia areata. On the study more broadly: Twice daily, treated patients received 5 to 10 mg of oral tofacitinib. General study results and limits: Many expanded lesional clones persisted in scalp and blood during tofacitinib.

The V end was cut by 0 bases, the J end by 3 bases, with 6 bases between. From germline, CDR1 is SGDLS and CDR2 YYNGEE. The CDR3 loop spans 13 amino acids. Indicated treatment: oral pan-JAK inhibitor, 5-10 mg twice daily. Sequencing templates came from extracted RNA that was reverse transcribed into cDNA. Here immunoSEQ multiplex PCR was the method, and the copy in TCRdb shows in-frame clones only, minus some. The repertoire holds more than 85,000 clones, roughly three fifths seen once, with about a sixth in the top ten. With respect to this clone: No antigen is known for it.

The input for sequencing was CD8+ T cells sorted from blood, taken at week 4, from a patient treated with tofacitinib. The V and J genes are TRBV9 and TRBJ2-5; no clear D. The receptor was isolated from a human donor with alopecia areata. The CDR3 bases are TGTGCCAGCAGCGTAGATCGGGAAGAGACCCAGTACTTC. Translation: CASSVDREETQYF.